This T cell receptor beta chain was sequenced during a study of vaccination and CD4 T cells after COVID-19 (dated by TCRdb to the early 2020s). Regarding the complete study: Convalescent patients had a positive SARS-CoV-2 result on nasal swab PCR, and of these patients, several had mild disease and one had severe disease. In 10 COVID-19 convalescent patients and a few infection-naive healthy vaccine recipients, the spike-specific CD4+ TCR repertoire before mRNA vaccination was compared with the repertoire after mRNA vaccination. Six males and four females were included in the convalescent cohort, with two Hispanic individuals, seven Caucasians, two Asians and one multiracial person represented. Post-COVID blood samples were collected from convalescent patients a median of around 100 days after diagnosis, with a range of roughly 35 to 170 days. Two doses of either the Pfizer-BioNTech BNT162b2 vaccine (n=8) or the Moderna mRNA-1273 vaccine (n=2) were administered to participants. Post-vaccine blood samples were taken a median of about 70 days after the second vaccine dose, with a range of roughly 13 to 250 days.

Positive SARS-CoV-2 PCR tests in the convalescent patients dated from March to December 2020, before Alpha, Beta and Delta variants emerged in the United States. Ficoll-Paque Plus gradient centrifugation was used to isolate PBMCs from whole blood, and the isolated PBMCs were then either used fresh or cryopreserved at -140C. CDR1 and CDR2 are drawn from the germline V gene (reference sequence): SEHNR, FQNEAQ. V lost 1 base and J lost 0 bases; the stretch between them is 19 bases long. The CDR3 spans 18 residues, from the cysteine through the phenylalanine. The entry retains the CDR3 DNA only, 54 bases that are in frame from base 1. Points the paper makes about the study in general: Nearly all vaccine-specific clones in convalescent patients (304 of 307) were mono-reactive for SARS-CoV-2 spike rather than cross-reactive with common cold coronaviruses. Relatively few convalescent patients were included in the study, and early timepoints after natural infection were not analyzed. Although the median number of SARS-CoV-2-reactive clonotypes went up from approximately 20 after infection to around 40 after vaccination, the increase was not significant. Among convalescent patients, a median around 83% of the SARS-CoV-2-reactive clones seen after vaccination appeared only after vaccination, which suggests priming specific to the vaccine.

Notes on this clonotype: It has no known antigen specificity. No base quality values were provided; no much bigger clone lies one nucleotide off.

The library was made by PCR. Sequencing was performed on an Illumina iSeq 100. The paper's processing steps were these. Non-productive sequences were removed, and CDR3s not starting with C, not ending with F or W, or shorter than 7 amino acids were discarded. Levenshtein distances (stringdist) and unrooted phylogenetic trees (ape) in R version 3.6.1 were used to assess CDR3 homology. TCRdb reworked the public reads: Q25 trimming with fastp, MiXCR clone assembly, productive beta chains retained. Each CDR3 protein appears once, grouped with its most common genes and DNA. TCRdb, rather than the study authors, made the V and J calls. In all, the sample holds some 25,000 distinct CDR3 sequences, and 45% to 60% of those were seen once. The ten largest clones take up 1.1% of the sample.

The sequence links TRBV7-9 to TRBJ2-7, with TRBD2 tentatively as D gene (6 bases match). The sample consisted of CD4+ T cells from blood, taken before SARS-CoV-2 vaccination. The sequence was obtained from a human donor who had recovered from COVID-19. The CDR3 amino acid sequence is: CASSLGPDASGSSYEQYF. The bases read TGTGCCAGCAGCTTAGGACCAGATGCTTCCGGGAGCTCCTACGAGCAGTACTTC.